Listed below are T cell receptor beta chains from one sample, sequenced in a study of glioma-infiltrating T cells after dendritic cell vaccination. The data were produced by immunoSEQ multiplex PCR, yet TCRdb's version contains in-frame clones alone and is incomplete. The profile covers around 96,000 clones, with 79% appearing a single time and over 5% taken by the ten largest. This specimen was blood, taken before dendritic cell vaccination. The origin of the receptors is a human donor with glioblastoma. Both conserved end residues are part of each CDR3. D genes are given only for firm matches. Some rows mark clone size as missing; the rest say once, few, many or name a class of expanded clone.

TRBV6-5	.	TRBD1	TRBJ1-1	CASSYRGGWGTEAFF	TGTGCCAGCAGTTACAGAGGGGGCTGGGGCACTGAAGCTTTCTTT
TRBV10-3	.	TRBD2	TRBJ2-3	CAITPRGADTQYF	TGTGCCATCACCCCCCGGGGGGCAGATACGCAGTATTTT
TRBV7-9	.	TRBD1	TRBJ2-1	CASSSSRTGGNEQFF	TGTGCCAGCAGCTCCTCCCGGACAGGGGGCAATGAGCAGTTCTTC
TRBV5-1	once	.	TRBJ1-2	CASSRGGDGDGYTF	TGCGCCAGCAGCAGGGGGGGGGACGGAGATGGCTACACCTTC
TRBV30	.	TRBD1	TRBJ1-2	CAGIRQGNYGYTF	TGTGCCGGGATCCGACAGGGAAACTATGGCTACACCTTC
TRBV27	.	TRBD2	TRBJ2-2	CASSVRLASNTGELFF	TGTGCCAGCAGTGTTAGACTAGCGAGCAACACCGGGGAGCTGTTTTTT
TRBV28	.	TRBD2	TRBJ2-1	CASSSLAGYNEQFF	TGTGCCAGCAGTTCCCTAGCGGGATACAATGAGCAGTTCTTC
TRBV6-5	.	.	TRBJ2-2	CASSYSRDTGELFF	TGTGCCAGCAGTTACTCACGAGACACCGGGGAGCTGTTTTTT
TRBV2	.	.	TRBJ1-5	CASSGSNSNQPQHF	TGTGCCAGCAGTGGTTCAAATAGCAATCAGCCCCAGCATTTT
TRBV6-1	.	.	TRBJ1-1	CASSELTKAAEAFF	TGTGCCAGCAGTGAACTTACAAAGGCGGCTGAAGCTTTCTTT
TRBV5-1	once	.	TRBJ2-5	CASSLSGEETQYF	TGCGCCAGCAGCTTGTCAGGGGAGGAGACCCAGTACTTC
TRBV19	.	TRBD2	TRBJ2-4	CASSTKWGRGETKNIQYF	TGTGCCAGTAGCACGAAGTGGGGGAGGGGTGAGACCAAAAACATTCAGTACTTC
TRBV7-3	.	.	TRBJ2-2	CASSLFGRNTGELFF	TGTGCCAGCAGCTTATTCGGGAGAAATACCGGGGAGCTGTTTTTT
TRBV6-1	.	.	TRBJ1-4	CASSSQGANEKLFF	TGTGCCAGCAGTTCACAAGGGGCGAATGAAAAACTGTTTTTT
TRBV27	few	.	TRBJ2-2	CASRKGANTGELFF	TGTGCCAGCAGAAAAGGAGCAAACACCGGGGAGCTGTTTTTT
TRBV7-3	.	TRBD1	TRBJ2-1	CASSLWDRGRNEQFF	TGTGCCAGCAGCTTATGGGACAGGGGGCGAAATGAGCAGTTCTTC